This entry is about one T cell receptor beta chain. The antigen is undetermined. The method was immunoSEQ multiplex PCR; TCRdb's version includes in-frame clones alone and lacks a portion of them. In the table there are about 2.4 million clones, under 95% of which are singletons. The CDR3 extends over 13 amino acids. Between the trimmed V and J ends, which lost 3 bases and 7 bases, there was a span of 10 bases. CDR1 is MDHEN and CDR2 is SYDVKM in the germline V gene. The sample belongs to a study of shared clonotypes between healthy human individuals. Study-wide findings and caveats: Rarefaction showed sorted-subset sequencing was incomplete despite large depth.

Sequenced input: naive CD4+ T cells from PBMCs. Subset noted: CD45RA+ positively selected. The TCR sequence derives from a man aged 18 to 29 in good health. Some clones in this sample may be carry-over from other donors' samples. The V gene is TRBV28, the J gene TRBJ1-5; a possible D gene is TRBD1 (5 bases). This chain's CDR3 is CASSFGGFQPQHF. For the CDR3, the DNA is TGTGCCAGCAGTTTTGGGGGTTTCCAGCCCCAGCATTTT.